Listed below are T cell receptor beta chains from one sample, sequenced in a study of glioma-infiltrating T cells. TCRdb processed the multiplex PCR reads anew with MiXCR; each CDR3 protein has one entry. The sample holds 45,000 or so distinct CDR3 sequences, about a fifth seen once. Sequenced sample: glioma tissue, nonneoplastic brain tissue, or PBMCs (not recorded which). The receptors stem from a human donor with low-grade glioma or glioblastoma, undergoing nonglioma brain surgery, or in good health (not recorded which). The CDR3 runs from the conserved cysteine through the conserved F or W. D genes are given only for firm matches. Clone size is stated in some rows and not others, as once, few, many or a class when expanded.

>TRBV7-8|.|many|TRBJ2-3
TGTGCCAGCAGCCGGAAGGATACGCAGTATTTT
CASSRKDTQYF
>TRBV7-2|.|.|TRBJ2-7
TGTGCCAGCAGCTTGGGGGGGGCAGTGCAGTACTTC
CASSLGGAVQYF
>TRBV27|TRBD1|.|TRBJ2-1
TGTTCCATCAGTTTATACAGGGGGTCCTACACTGAGCAGTTCTTC
CSISLYRGSYTEQFF
>TRBV5-1|TRBD1|few|TRBJ1-6
TGCGCCAGCAGCTTGCGACAGGGGGCATCGAATTCACCCCTCCACTTT
CASSLRQGASNSPLHF
>TRBV6-1|.|medium-sized|TRBJ2-7
TGTGCCAGCAGTGAGAAACAGGTTAGCGAGCAGTACTTC
CASSEKQVSEQYF
>TRBV7-6|.|many|TRBJ2-3
TGTGCCAGCAGCTTAGTACTCGAGGATACGCAGTATTTT
CASSLVLEDTQYF
>TRBV27|.|.|TRBJ2-3
TGTGCCAGCACCCACGACCGGGACCGCCTAAGCACAGATACGAAGTACTTT
CASTHDRDRLSTDTKYF
>TRBV10-3|.|.|TRBJ2-1
TGTGCCATCAGTGAAATTCGGGGTAGTGCGGGAACTAAGCAGTTCTTC
CAISEIRGSAGTKQFF
>TRBV20-1|.|medium-sized|TRBJ2-7
TGCAGTGCTAGAGGACGTAGCTCCTACGAGCAGTACTTC
CSARGRSSYEQYF
>TRBV3-1|TRBD1|many|TRBJ2-7
TGTGCCAGCAGCCAGGGACAGGGGATCAACGAGCAGTACTTC
CASSQGQGINEQYF
>TRBV7-6|.|many|TRBJ2-3
TGTGCCAGCAGCTTAATAGAAGATACGCAGTATTTT
CASSLIEDTQYF
>TRBV29-1|TRBD1|few|TRBJ1-1
TGCAGCGTTGTAGGGGACAGTACTGAAGCTTTCTTT
CSVVGDSTEAFF
>TRBV5-1|TRBD2|many|TRBJ2-7
TGCGCCAGCAGGGGGAGGGCCGGCTACGAGCAGTACTTC
CASRGRAGYEQYF
>TRBV14|.|.|TRBJ2-5
TGTGCCAGCAGCCCCCTTCTATTCCAAGGGACCCAGTACTTC
CASSPLLFQGTQYF
>TRBV7-9|TRBD1|.|TRBJ2-7
TGTGCCAGCAGCTCACAGGGGGCGATCGACGAGCAGTACTTC
CASSSQGAIDEQYF
>TRBV7-8|.|many|TRBJ2-1
TGTGCCAGCAGCTTAGCGGGAGTACGTAATGAGCAGTTCTTC
CASSLAGVRNEQFF
>TRBV4-2|TRBD2|.|TRBJ2-1
TGTGCCAGCAGCCTTGGACTAGCAGAGGCATTCGATACGCAGTCCTTC
CASSLGLAEAFDTQSF
>TRBV19|.|many|TRBJ1-4
TGTGCCAGGGGGGACGAAAAACTGTTTTTT
CARGDEKLFF
>TRBV3-1|.|.|TRBJ2-3
TGTGCCTGGAGGGACCAGGGGAAAAGCACAGATACGCAGTATTTT
CAWRDQGKSTDTQYF
>TRBV7-2|.|many|TRBJ2-1
TGTGCCAGCAGCCAAACCCCCCGGCGGATATTTACCAATGAGCAGTTCTTC
CASSQTPRRIFTNEQFF
>TRBV2|.|many|TRBJ2-3
TGTGCCAGCAGTGAACAGGGGCATACGCAGTATTTT
CASSEQGHTQYF
>TRBV2|.|.|TRBJ2-2
TGTGCCAGCAGTCTTCTCGGGGAGCTGTTTTTT
CASSLLGELFF
>TRBV4-2|TRBD2|many|TRBJ2-1
TGTGCCAGCAGCCAAGAGCTGCGGGGGGTCCAATATCATCAGTTCTTC
CASSQELRGVQYHQFF
>TRBV20-1|.|many|TRBJ1-2
TGCAGTGCTAGTCGCTCTCCTATGAGCTACACCTTC
CSASRSPMSYTF
>TRBV7-9|.|few|TRBJ2-3
TGTGCCAGCAGCTTAGGCTATCTTAGCACAGATACGCAGTATTTT
CASSLGYLSTDTQYF
>TRBV28|.|.|TRBJ2-7
TGTGCCAGCAGCAGTAAGGGCCCCTACGAGCAGTACTTC
CASSSKGPYEQYF
>TRBV11-2|.|many|TRBJ2-7
TGTGCCAGCAGCGTTGGGTACGAGCAGTACTTC
CASSVGYEQYF
>TRBV20-1|.|many|TRBJ2-1
TGCAGTGTTCTATCAACCGACAGGTCCTACAATGAGCAGTTCTTC
CSVLSTDRSYNEQFF
>TRBV5-1|.|many|TRBJ2-5
TGCGCCAGCAGCTCACAAGTCCAAGAGACCCAGTACTTC
CASSSQVQETQYF
>TRBV12-3/TRBV12-4|TRBD1|many|TRBJ1-2
TGTGCCAGCAGTTCTATACAGGGGCACTATGGCTACACCTTC
CASSSIQGHYGYTF
>TRBV28|.|many|TRBJ2-1
TGTGCCAGCAGTTCCATCCAGCATGAGCAGTTCTTC
CASSSIQHEQFF
>TRBV28|.|many|TRBJ2-3
TGTGCCAGCAGTTGGGGGGGCACAGATACGCAGTATTTT
CASSWGGTDTQYF
>TRBV2|TRBD2|many|TRBJ2-5
TGTGCCAGCAGTGCAGGGACTAGCGGTCCCCAAGAGACCCAGTACTTC
CASSAGTSGPQETQYF
>TRBV29-1|.|many|TRBJ2-1
TGCAGCGTTGCTAGGGGCGAGCAGTTCTTC
CSVARGEQFF
>TRBV10-1|TRBD1|many|TRBJ1-5
TGCGCCAGCAGTGAGTTCGGACAGGGTCCAAATCAGCCCCAGCATTTT
CASSEFGQGPNQPQHF
>TRBV18|.|many|TRBJ2-3
TGTGCCAGCTCCCAGATCGGGGGAGGTAGCACAGATACGCAGTATTTT
CASSQIGGGSTDTQYF
>TRBV19|.|many|TRBJ2-5
TGTGCCAGTAGCCACCCTCTAGCGTACCAAGAGACCCAGTACTTC
CASSHPLAYQETQYF
>TRBV12-5|.|many|TRBJ1-2
TGTGCTAGTGGTACCCGGTCCAGCCTTAACTATGGCTACACCTTC
CASGTRSSLNYGYTF
>TRBV3-1|.|few|TRBJ2-5
TGTGCCAGCAGCCAAGAAGGGGGGGGGACCCCCCACCCACGGGAGACCCAGTACTTC
CASSQEGGGTPHPRETQYF
>TRBV6-2/TRBV6-3|TRBD1|many|TRBJ2-1
TGTGCCAGCAGTTGGACAGGGGACGAGCAGTTCTTC
CASSWTGDEQFF
>TRBV7-3|TRBD2|many|TRBJ2-7
TGTGCCAGCAGCGCCCAACCGGGGGGGGCCAGCGAGCAGTACTTC
CASSAQPGGASEQYF
>TRBV15|.|many|TRBJ2-2
TGTGCCACCAGCCAAGACAGTCTCTCCCCGGTAGGCACCGGGGAGCTGTTTTTT
CATSQDSLSPVGTGELFF
>TRBV7-3|TRBD1|many|TRBJ2-7
TGTGCCAGCAGCTTAGGGACAGGCCTCTACGAGCAGTACTTC
CASSLGTGLYEQYF
>TRBV12-3/TRBV12-4|TRBD2|many|TRBJ2-1
TGTGCCAGCAGTTTAGGCAGCGGGAGGGCCCTGGAAAATGAGCAGTTCTTC
CASSLGSGRALENEQFF
>TRBV20-1|TRBD2|many|TRBJ2-1
TGCAGTGCTAGATTTAGCGGGGGCCCGATCGATTACAATGAGCAGTTCTTC
CSARFSGGPIDYNEQFF
>TRBV6-1|TRBD1|many|TRBJ2-7
TGTGCCAGCAATACCGGGACAGGGTCTTACGAGCAGTACTTC
CASNTGTGSYEQYF
>TRBV19|.|many|TRBJ1-1
TGTGCCAGTAGTATGTTTGTGGGGACTGAAGCTTTCTTT
CASSMFVGTEAFF
>TRBV7-8|.|many|TRBJ2-3
TGTGCCAGCAGCCCCCACTTAGTTGAAGATACGCAGTATTTT
CASSPHLVEDTQYF
>TRBV9|.|many|TRBJ2-3
TGTGCCAGCAGCGTAGACGGGGAAGATACGCAGTATTTT
CASSVDGEDTQYF
>TRBV20-1|.|.|TRBJ2-3
TGCAGTGCTTCAGGGGGGCTCACAGATACGCAGTATTTT
CSASGGLTDTQYF
>TRBV27|.|medium-sized|TRBJ1-5
TGTGCCAGCTCGCGTAAAGACAATCAGCCCCAGCATTTT
CASSRKDNQPQHF
>TRBV29-1|.|many|TRBJ2-2
TGCAGCGTTGTCCCTCAGGTGCAAGGCGGGGAGCTGTTTTTT
CSVVPQVQGGELFF
>TRBV14|.|many|TRBJ2-5
TGTGCCAGCAGTCCAGAGAGAGGTTCCTTCCAAGAGACCCAGTACTTC
CASSPERGSFQETQYF
>TRBV12-3/TRBV12-4|.|many|TRBJ2-1
TGTGCCGTAAATCCGTTGTACAATGAGCAGTTCTTC
CAVNPLYNEQFF
>TRBV27|.|many|TRBJ2-4
TGTGCCAGCAGTTTAAGGTCGGACAGACTAGCCAAAAACATTCAGTACTTC
CASSLRSDRLAKNIQYF
>TRBV12-3/TRBV12-4|.|.|TRBJ1-1
TGTGCCAGCAGTTTAGCAGGGAGGGACACTGAAGCTTTCTTT
CASSLAGRDTEAFF
>TRBV20-1|TRBD1|many|TRBJ2-3
TGCAGTGCTAGAGAACAGGGGGATACAGATACGCAGTATTTT
CSAREQGDTDTQYF